This section outlines one T cell receptor beta chain sequence together with its context. It was with random hexamers that 0.5 to 1 ug RNA was reverse transcribed. MiXCR was run by TCRdb on the immunoSEQ multiplex PCR reads, yielding one entry per CDR3 protein. The table has 200,000 to 250,000 distinct CDR3 sequences, approximately 95% seen once; the top ten hold roughly 0.1%. This specimen comes from a study of CD8 T cells in Susac syndrome. From germline, CDR1 is SEHNR and CDR2 FQNEAQ (reference sequence). Trimming shortened V by 3 bases and J by 6 bases, and 14 bases separated the two germline ends. The CDR3 length is 15 residues. Sequencing of TCR beta covered CD8+ and CD4+ T cells obtained from blood.

Sample: CD4+ T cells from PBMCs. This receptor was taken from a human donor with multiple sclerosis. V gene TRBV7-9 combines with J gene TRBJ2-2, with D perhaps TRBD1 (5 bases). The CDR3 loop is CASSLDSPGSGELFF. The CDR3 nucleotides are TGTGCCAGCAGCTTGGATTCACCAGGGTCCGGGGAGCTGTTTTTT. The variable domain in full, with the rest retrieved from reference TRBV7-9 and TRBJ2-2, is DTGVSQNPRHKITKRGQNVTFRCDPISEHNRLYWYRQTLGQGPEFLTYFQNEAQLEKSRLLSDRFSAERPKGSFSTLEIQRTEQGDSAMYLCASSLDSPGSGELFFGEGSRLTVL.